What follows is one T cell receptor (beta chain) and its context. No cognate antigen has been identified for it. No much larger clonotype is one base removed from it; base qualities were not supplied. Whole blood was collected in K2EDTA tubes by collaborating institutions according to the institutions' own protocols. Collaborator samples were shipped for TCRbeta analysis as frozen whole blood, isolated PBMCs, or DNA extracted from either sample type. The data originate from a study of blood T cell repertoires in COVID-19 (dated by TCRdb to the early 2020s). Some background on the complete study: Collaborator samples came from the United States, Italy and Spain and covered acute and convalescent phases of COVID-19. The samples were drawn from the first 160 participants of the ongoing ImmuneRACE study and from 1,254 subjects provided by 6 global collaborators. Where available, HLA class I and class II types were obtained from metadata supplied by the sample provider rather than from assay-based typing. A freely available public database, intended as a resource for researchers studying the immune response to SARS-CoV-2, is where the repertoires were released. Subjects who had been exposed to COVID-19, were actively infected with it, or had recovered from it provided the deeply sampled blood TCRbeta repertoires that made up the dataset. Sample metadata almost always included a de-identified subject ID, COVID-19 status, age in years and sex. The prospective study material was composed of cDNA or gDNA derived from T cells, B-cell-depleted T cells, or PBMCs.

The immunoSEQ Assay, a bias-controlled multiplex PCR, was used to amplify TCRbeta CDR3 regions from genomic DNA. As for the authors' bioinformatics: The number of nucleated cells in each sample was estimated from the amplification of reference gene primers within the assay. To quantify the absolute abundance of each unique TCRbeta CDR3 rearrangement, sequence reads were collapsed and filtered. For each sample, productive Simpson clonality was calculated by taking the square root of Simpson's diversity index across productive rearrangements. In TCRdb, the immuneACCESS table is reduced to in-frame sequences with V and J assigned. These tables do not hold every clone; where another copy was compared, an unresolved V gene accounts for under half, and the others remain unexplained. V and J calls and clone size follow that table, whereas D and trimming were derived from the DNA. The sample data list 84,000 or so clones, and 70% to 90% of these were observed just once. The ten largest make up approximately 5.9% of the sample.

General conclusions and limits of the study: The amount of clinical and demographic metadata varied by source and participant and was provided uncurated.

The source is a man in his 60s with acute or convalescent COVID-19. Sequenced material: peripheral blood.

The CDR3 sequence is CASSRFSGTDGYTF. The sequenced DNA: TGTGCCAGCAGCCGTTTCTCCGGGACAGATGGCTACACCTTC. The sequence joins TRBV14 to TRBJ1-2; a stretch of 7 junction bases matches TRBD1. The CDR3 starts with the cysteine, ends with the phenylalanine, and has 14 residues. Solely the CDR3 DNA is kept, with 42 bases framed from the first base. V is trimmed back by 4 bases and J by 6 bases, and the junction contains 8 bases that no gene match accounts for. Looking up the germline V gene yields CDR1 SGHDN and CDR2 FVKESK.